This T cell receptor beta chain was sequenced during a study of CD8+CD57+ T cells in acquired aplastic anemia. Study at large: Sorted cells (CD4+ and CD8+) yielded DNA amounts that averaged approximately 3.2 ug. Healthy donor CD4+ samples were sequenced to a depth that averaged roughly 9.9 million reads.

TCR beta VDJ and CDR3 profiling used genomic DNA as template. From the reads, TCRdb called clonotypes with MiXCR, one entry per CDR3 protein. The data show about 210,000 distinct CDR3 sequences, approximately 35% seen once. Trimming pared 5 bases from V and 1 base from J, leaving 18 bases between. This CDR3 is built from 16 residues. Per germline, CDR1 SGHVS and CDR2 FQNEAQ. The study's findings and limits: Twenty-nine shared CD8+ CDR3s appeared highly expressed within patients' immunodominant clones.

Many counts were recorded for this clonotype. Its antigen is as yet unknown. Sequencing was carried out using sorted CD4+, CD8+, or CD8+CD57+ T cells (not recorded which) from PBMCs. The sequence came from a human donor in good health, serving as a control. The chain is built from TRBV7-8 and TRBJ2-7; tentative D call: TRBD1 (6 bases). The CDR3 DNA sequence: TGTGCCAGCAGCACACCGGCCGTAGGGGGATCCTACGAGCAGTACTTC. Protein product: CASSTPAVGGSYEQYF. Variable domain in full (rest from reference TRBV7-8 and TRBJ2-7): GAGVSQSPRYKVAKRGQDVALRCDPISGHVSLFWYQQALGQGPEFLTYFQNEAQLDKSGLPSDRFFAERPEGSVSTLKIQRTQQEDSAVYLCASSTPAVGGSYEQYFGPGTRLTVT.